Shown below are 28 T cell receptor beta chains from a single sample sequenced in a study of T cell repertoires in cytomegalovirus infection. TCRdb recomputed calls from the reads with MiXCR, one row per CDR3 protein. This sample yields under 850,000 distinct CDR3 sequences, of which 35% are seen a single time; under 3.5% belongs to the top ten. Sequenced material: PBMCs. These receptor sequences come from a human donor in good health (CMV status not recorded). Some clones in this sample may be carry-over from other donors' samples.

The rearrangement uses TRBV20-1 and TRBJ2-5; D is unresolved. The CDR3 runs 14 residues. Looked up from germline, CDR1 is DFQATT and CDR2 is SNEGSKA (reference sequence). Trimming took off 7 bases at V and 5 bases at J, with 20 bases between the two ends. This CDR3 reads CSETTGPNGETQYF. The CDR3 DNA reads TGCAGTGAAACCACGGGCCCGAATGGTGAGACCCAGTACTTC.

This clonotype was detected ten times or more. The chain employs TRBV7-2 and TRBJ1-1; D ambiguous. The CDR3 runs to 13 residues. Trimming removed 3 bases at V and 5 bases at J, with 10 bases between. Germline CDR1 is SGHTA and CDR2 is FQGNSA. Here the CDR3 DNA reads TGTGCCAGCAGCTTTCGGGCTGAAACTGAAGCTTTCTTT. Protein product: CASSFRAETEAFF.

The V call is TRBV29-1, the J call TRBJ1-5; D might be TRBD1 (6 bases). Germline V lookup: CDR1 SQVTM, CDR2 ANQGSEA. The CDR3 has 15 residues. V gave up 4 bases and J gave up 1 base, with 14 bases separating them. The CDR3 nucleotides read TGCAGCGTTGGATCAGGGGAAGGGAGCAATCAGCCCCAGCATTTT. Its protein is CSVGSGEGSNQPQHF.

This clonotype came up a few times. The rearrangement joins TRBV7-8 to TRBJ2-6; possible D gene TRBD1, 5 bases. Trimming pared 4 bases from V and 0 bases from J, leaving 16 bases between. The CDR3 totals 18 residues. Germline lookup yields CDR1 SGHVS and CDR2 FQNEAQ. This chain's CDR3 is CASSSQGTPLSGANVLTF. The CDR3 DNA follows: TGTGCCAGCAGCTCGCAGGGCACTCCTCTCTCTGGGGCCAACGTCCTGACTTTC.

CDR3 in DNA: TGTGCCAGCAGTCCCTCCGGGGGGGCCTGGTACGAGCAGTACTTC. It specifies CASSPSGGAWYEQYF. The gene calls are TRBV27 and TRBJ2-7, with 8 bases that match TRBD2. The V and J ends lost 5 bases and 4 bases, in that order; junction bases with no gene match: 10. The CDR3 has 15 amino acids. Germline loops: CDR1 MNHEY, CDR2 SMNVEV (reference sequence).

The chain links TRBV7-9 to TRBJ1-2; 7 bases are a match to TRBD1. This CDR3 spans 14 amino acids. V shed 4 bases, J shed 8 bases, and the junction held 10 bases outside the gene matches. Germline V CDR1 and CDR2: SEHNR, FQNEAQ (reference sequence). In DNA, the CDR3 is TGTGCCAGCAGCTCCAGGGAGGGGGCTAGAGGCTACACCTTC. Amino acids: CASSSREGARGYTF.

For this clonotype: Given a much more abundant clone one base away, this may be a read error. The chain combines TRBV7-4 with TRBJ2-1; the match to TRBD2 covers 12 bases. The CDR3 consists of 14 residues. Germline CDR1 is SGHVT and CDR2 is SQSDAQ. V shed 4 bases, J shed 7 bases, and the junction held 2 bases outside the gene matches. CDR3 DNA: TGTGCCAGCAGCTGGGGACTAGCGGGTAATGAGCAGTTCTTC. It encodes CASSWGLAGNEQFF.

This clonotype was seen a single time. The chain has TRBV5-1 and TRBJ2-5; TRBD2 is a possible D gene (6 bases). The V gene lost 2 bases and the J gene lost 3 bases, with 11 bases spanning the gap. The CDR3 is 14 residues long. The germline V gene encodes CDR1 SGHRS and CDR2 YFSETQ. The CDR3 region has the DNA TGCGCCAGCAGCTTCGGGTCTAGCGAAGAGACCCAGTACTTC. Translating gives CASSFGSSEETQYF.

This clonotype was counted a few times. As DNA, the CDR3 is TGTGCCAGCAGTTACTCTCTAGCGGAGGCTTACAATGAGCAGTTCTTC. Its protein product is CASSYSLAEAYNEQFF. The V and J genes are TRBV6-5 and TRBJ2-1; 7 bases are shared with TRBD2. The CDR3 runs to 16 residues. J lost 4 bases, V lost 0 bases, and 6 bases had no gene match. Germline V gene lookup returns CDR1 MNHEY and CDR2 SVGAGI.

On this clonotype: The junction departs from the called germline gene at one end, perhaps through a read error. The chain uses TRBV2 and TRBJ2-5; D not resolved. This CDR3 is 11 amino acids long. Per the germline V gene, CDR1 is SNHLY and CDR2 is FYNNEI. The CDR3 DNA sequence: TGTGACAGCAGTCTCGAAGAGACCCAGTACTTC. Its translation: CDSSLEETQYF.

The chain uses TRBV18 and TRBJ1-1; D remains unclear. Germline V gene data show CDR1 as KGHSH and CDR2 as LQKENI. The CDR3 loop spans 15 amino acids. V lost 1 base and J 2 bases, leaving 11 bases between the germline ends. CDR3 sequence reads: CASSPQGIKNTEAFF. The CDR3 bases are TGTGCCAGCTCACCACAGGGTATAAAAAACACTGAAGCTTTCTTT.

This clonotype was recorded a few times. The chain recombines TRBV5-6 with TRBJ2-1; D is perhaps TRBD2 (6 bases). The CDR3 totals 15 residues. CDR1 and CDR2 from the germline V gene are SGHDT and YYEEEE. Trimming took off 0 bases at V and 4 bases at J, with 11 bases between the two ends. The CDR3, as DNA: TGTGCCAGCAGCTTGGCGACTAGATTTTACAATGAGCAGTTCTTC. As protein: CASSLATRFYNEQFF.

A word on this clonotype: A much larger clonotype is one base distant, so this may be a read error. The conserved closing phenylalanine or tryptophan is absent in this CDR3, likely reflecting a read error. The J gene is TRBJ2-7, the V gene TRBV7-9; D perhaps matches TRBD1 (6 bases). V was pared by 5 bases and J by 4 bases, with 12 bases between. Germline-derived CDR1 and CDR2 are SEHNR and FQNEAQ (reference sequence). The CDR3 contains 13 residues. This CDR3 is CASSEGQIYEQYL. The CDR3 nucleotides are TGTGCCAGCAGCGAAGGACAGATTTACGAGCAGTACTTA.

This clonotype was detected many times. The chain combines TRBV7-8 with TRBJ2-3, with D perhaps matching TRBD2 (6 bases). The germline V gene has CDR1 SGHVS and CDR2 FQNEAQ. This CDR3 contains 15 residues. Trimming stripped 2 bases from V and 5 bases from J, with 14 bases between. The CDR3 region has the DNA TGTGCCAGCAGCTTAAGGAGGGGAAAGGGAGATACGCAGTATTTT. Encoded protein: CASSLRRGKGDTQYF.

This clonotype was counted between two and nine times. This chain joins TRBV9 and TRBJ2-3; 10 bases line up with TRBD2. This CDR3 region has 15 residues. After removal of 3 bases from V and 2 bases from J, the junction contained 3 bases not matched to a gene. The germline gives CDR1 SGDLS, CDR2 YYNGEE. CDR3 nucleotide sequence: TGTGCCAGCAGCGAGCGGGAGGGATACACAGATACGCAGTATTTT. This sequence encodes CASSEREGYTDTQYF.

The chain carries TRBV11-2 and TRBJ1-1; 8 bases are a match to TRBD1. The ends lost 0 bases at V and 12 bases at J; junction bases unmatched: 6. Germline V lookup: CDR1 SGHAT, CDR2 FQNNGV. CDR3 length equals 13 residues. The DNA of the CDR3 is TGTGCCAGCAGCTTAGACAGGGGGCGAGTGTCTTTCTTT. This sequence encodes CASSLDRGRVSFF. The whole variable domain, remainder taken from reference TRBV11-2 and TRBJ1-1, is EAGVAQSPRYKIIEKRQSVAFWCNPISGHATLYWYQQILGQGPKLLIQFQNNGVVDDSQLPKDRFSAERLKGVDSTLKIQPAKLEDSAVYLCASSLDRGRVSFFGQGTRLTVV.

In its sample, this clonotype was seen a few times. The genes are TRBV7-2 and TRBJ1-4; D not certain. The ends were cut back, 5 bases at V and 12 bases at J, with 13 bases in the middle. CDR1 and CDR2 from the germline V gene are SGHTA and FQGNSA. CDR3 length: 12 residues. CDR3 in amino acids: CASSLFGRQLFF. The CDR3 DNA is TGTGCCAGCAGCCTTTTCGGGCGGCAACTGTTTTTT.

In its sample, this clonotype was seen a few times. V and J are TRBV7-4 and TRBJ2-1; D is perhaps TRBD1 (6 bases). There are 18 residues in the CDR3. The germline CDR1 and CDR2 sequences are SGHVT and SQSDAQ. Trimming took 4 bases from V and 2 from J, leaving 21 bases between them. The CDR3 bases are TGTGCCAGCAGCTCCCACCCCGTAGGGACACAAACCTACAATGAGCAGTTCTTC. Its translation is CASSSHPVGTQTYNEQFF.

This chain uses TRBV7-6 with TRBJ1-1; TRBD1 might be the D (5 bases). From germline, CDR1 is SGHVS and CDR2 FNYEAQ. The CDR3 consists of 15 residues. V was pared by 5 bases and J by 5 bases, with 18 bases between. CDR3 nucleotides: TGTGCCAGCAGCCTCGGCGGGGGGGTTTTGACTGAAGCTTTCTTT. Translating gives CASSLGGGVLTEAFF. Full variable domain (outside the CDR3, taken from reference TRBV7-6 and TRBJ1-1): GAGVSQSPRYKVTKRGQDVALRCDPISGHVSLYWYRQALGQGPEFLTYFNYEAQQDKSGLPNDRFSAERPEGSISTLTIQRTEQRDSAMYRCASSLGGGVLTEAFFGQGTRLTVV.

The rearrangement uses TRBV19 and TRBJ2-6; perhaps TRBD2 as D (7 bases). The length of the CDR3 is 18 residues. Looked up from germline, CDR1 is LNHDA and CDR2 is SQIVND (reference sequence). Trimming left V 2 bases short and J 2 bases short, with 16 bases between. CDR3 sequence (DNA): TGTGCCAGTAGTATATGGGGGGGGGCAGGGCCTGGGGCCAACGTCCTGACTTTC. Protein sequence: CASSIWGGAGPGANVLTF.

V and J are TRBV4-2 and TRBJ1-2; D is ambiguous. V lost 0 bases, J lost 4 bases, and 9 bases lay in between. This CDR3 is built from 14 residues. Germline V lookup: CDR1 LGHNA, CDR2 YNFKEQ. This CDR3 reads CASSQDPGPYGYTF. The CDR3 coding sequence is TGTGCCAGCAGCCAAGACCCTGGGCCCTATGGCTACACCTTC.

This clonotype turned up a few times. V usage is TRBV6-2 or TRBV6-3 and J usage is TRBJ2-7, with TRBD2 matching 15 bases. Germline loops: CDR1 MNHEY, CDR2 SVGEGT. V lost 6 bases, J lost 0 bases, and 9 bases stayed unmatched. The CDR3 has 18 amino acids. Here the CDR3 reads CASSSGTSGGKYSYEQYF. CDR3 coding DNA: TGTGCCAGCAGCTCCGGGACTAGCGGGGGGAAATACTCCTACGAGCAGTACTTC.

There are many counts of this clonotype. The chain combines TRBV7-9 with TRBJ2-2; the match to TRBD2 covers 7 bases. Trimming cost V 5 bases and J 5 bases; bases outside gene matches: 17. Germline V gene sequence: CDR1 SEHNR, CDR2 FQNEAQ (reference sequence). There are 18 residues in the CDR3. The CDR3 nucleotides read TGTGCCAGCAGCCCCCTAATGAGCGGGATAGGTCCTACCGGGGAGCTGTTTTTT. This sequence encodes CASSPLMSGIGPTGELFF.

Concerning this clonotype itself: The conserved final phenylalanine or tryptophan is absent from the CDR3, which likely points to a read error. The chain links TRBV11-2 to TRBJ2-7; TRBD1 matches at 9 bases. V shed 4 bases and J 5 bases; nucleotides not matched to a gene: 6. CDR3 size: 14 residues. Germline CDR1 reads SGHAT; CDR2 reads FQNNGV. Here the CDR3 DNA reads TGTGCCAGCAGCTCCGGGACAGGGTACGACGAGCAGTACTTA. Translation gives CASSSGTGYDEQYL.

This clonotype has just one count. V gene TRBV7-2 combines with J gene TRBJ2-1, with 12 positions matching TRBD2. The CDR3 extends over 17 amino acids. CDR1 SGHTA and CDR2 FQGNSA come from the germline V gene. Trimming cost V 0 bases and J 8 bases; bases outside gene matches: 8. CDR3 DNA: TGTGCCAGCAGCTTAGCTGTCCTAGCGGGAGGGCCTCATGAGCAGTTCTTC. Its protein product is CASSLAVLAGGPHEQFF.

The chain joins TRBV4-1 to TRBJ1-2; TRBD1 matches 8 bases. The CDR3 sequence is 14 residues long. With 1 base clipped from V and 8 bases from J, the junction kept 6 bases outside the gene matches. CDR1 is MGHRA and CDR2 is YSYEKL in the germline V gene. The CDR3, as DNA: TGCGCCAGCAGCCAAGGAGTGACAGGGGAAGGCTACACCTTC. Its translation: CASSQGVTGEGYTF.

V is TRBV20-1 and J is TRBJ2-2; perhaps TRBD2 as D (5 bases). CDR3 length: 14 amino acids. The V end lost 3 bases, the J end lost 1 base, and 9 bases lay between the germline ends. The germline gives CDR1 DFQATT, CDR2 SNEGSKA (reference sequence). Here the CDR3 DNA reads TGCAGTGCTAGTGTAAGCGGGAACACCGGGGAGCTGTTTTTT. It translates to CSASVSGNTGELFF.

The chain combines TRBV6-5 with TRBJ2-7, with 10 bases fitting TRBD2. Germline V lookup: CDR1 MNHEY, CDR2 SVGAGI. CDR3 size: 14 residues. V shed 6 bases, J shed 4 bases, and the junction held 6 bases outside the gene matches. CDR3: CASRSAGGRYEQYF. The CDR3 region has the DNA TGTGCCAGCAGATCAGCGGGGGGGCGATACGAGCAGTACTTC.